This entry describes one T cell receptor beta chain. The CDR3 has 15 amino acids. Trimming took 4 bases from V and 2 from J; bases not matched to a gene: 5. CDR1 is SGHRS, CDR2 YFSETQ, per germline. This sample was included in a study of blood T cell repertoires in COVID-19. Across the study: Sites across the United States, Italy and Spain contributed samples from acute and convalescent COVID-19. Nucleic acid was either cDNA or gDNA, and it came from T cells, B-cell-depleted T cells, or PBMCs.

As processed by the authors: The assay estimated nucleated cells by amplifying reference gene primers. TCRdb's table, derived via immunoSEQ multiplex PCR, lists solely in-frame clones and lacks some. That table supplies the V and J calls and clone size; D and trimming were determined from the DNA. This sample carries some 250,000 clones, 65% to 85% of them seen once, and the ten largest clones take around 6%. The TCR was taken from a man older than 75 with acute or convalescent COVID-19. The chain carries TRBV5-1 and TRBJ2-7; 11 bases are a match to TRBD2. Material for sequencing was peripheral blood. The CDR3 DNA reads TGCGCCAGCAGCGAAATAGCGGGAGGGCCCTACGAGCAGTACTTC. This codes for CASSEIAGGPYEQYF.